The clone carrying this TCR beta chain has more than one count but fewer than ten. What it binds is not known. V shed 5 bases and J 6 bases; nucleotides not matched to a gene: 9. Germline values: CDR1 SGHVS, CDR2 FNYEAQ. The CDR3 runs to 15 residues. The source of the sample is a study of T-cell memory formation after mild COVID-19. Study as a whole: In these data, TCR clusters were largely donor specific. Overall study findings and caveats: Contracting CD4+ clones lay largely in CM and EM, with CD8+ ones residing in EMRA.

TCRdb itself ran the 5' RACE reads through MiXCR, one entry per CDR3 protein. The profile shows 85,000 to 120,000 distinct CDR3 sequences, around 12% of them singletons. This sequence joins TRBV7-6 and TRBJ2-3; 9 positions match TRBD1. This TCR was sampled from an adult woman who had mild COVID-19 (a few samples of this study predate the infection). Cell type and time point are not known. Sequenced input: PBMCs or a T cell subset sorted from them (not recorded which). The CDR3 nucleotides are TGTGCCAGCAGCGATGGACAGGGGCCCACCGATACGCAGTATTTT. It translates to CASSDGQGPTDTQYF.